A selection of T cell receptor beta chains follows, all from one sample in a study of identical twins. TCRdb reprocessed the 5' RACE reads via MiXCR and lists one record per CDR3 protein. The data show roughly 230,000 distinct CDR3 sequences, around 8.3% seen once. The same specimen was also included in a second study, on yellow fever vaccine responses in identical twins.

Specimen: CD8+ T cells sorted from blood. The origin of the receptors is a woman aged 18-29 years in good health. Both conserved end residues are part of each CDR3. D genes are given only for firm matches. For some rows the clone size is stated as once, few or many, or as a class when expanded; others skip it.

CDR3 protein: CASSAAFGEADTQYF
CDR3 DNA: TGTGCCAGCAGCGCCGCATTCGGGGAGGCAGATACGCAGTATTTT
D gene: -
V gene: TRBV7-9
J gene: TRBJ2-3
clone size: -

CDR3 protein: CASSQMPVNYGYTF
CDR3 DNA: TGCGCCAGCAGCCAAATGCCAGTTAACTATGGCTACACCTTC
D gene: -
V gene: TRBV4-1
J gene: TRBJ1-2
clone size: -

CDR3 protein: CASGDREENIQYF
CDR3 DNA: TGCGCCAGTGGAGACAGGGAGGAAAACATTCAGTACTTC
D gene: -
V gene: TRBV5-1
J gene: TRBJ2-4
clone size: few

CDR3 protein: CASTPGRGGQEETQYF
CDR3 DNA: TGTGCCAGCACCCCAGGGCGGGGGGGCCAGGAAGAGACCCAGTACTTC
D gene: TRBD2
V gene: TRBV28
J gene: TRBJ2-5
clone size: few

CDR3 protein: CASSTTGAFNTEAFF
CDR3 DNA: TGTGCCAGTAGTACGACAGGGGCCTTTAACACTGAAGCTTTCTTT
D gene: TRBD1
V gene: TRBV19
J gene: TRBJ1-1
clone size: -

CDR3 protein: CASSDRNRGSEAFF
CDR3 DNA: TGTGCCAGCAGTGACCGGAACCGGGGATCCGAAGCTTTCTTT
D gene: -
V gene: TRBV25-1
J gene: TRBJ1-1
clone size: few

CDR3 protein: CASGGTASRHEQYF
CDR3 DNA: TGTGCCAGCGGCGGGACGGCAAGTCGTCACGAGCAGTACTTC
D gene: -
V gene: TRBV28
J gene: TRBJ2-7
clone size: -

CDR3 protein: CSAIAGGGPYNEQFF
CDR3 DNA: TGCAGTGCCATAGCGGGGGGAGGCCCCTACAATGAGCAGTTCTTC
D gene: TRBD2
V gene: TRBV20-1
J gene: TRBJ2-1
clone size: -

CDR3 protein: CATSVTGMVTGELFF
CDR3 DNA: TGTGCCACCAGCGTGACAGGAATGGTTACCGGGGAGCTGTTTTTT
D gene: -
V gene: TRBV15
J gene: TRBJ2-2
clone size: few

CDR3 protein: CASSLGTVNEQFF
CDR3 DNA: TGTGCCAGTAGCCTTGGGACAGTAAATGAGCAGTTCTTC
D gene: TRBD1
V gene: TRBV19
J gene: TRBJ2-1
clone size: -

CDR3 protein: CASSEGPLRTDTQYF
CDR3 DNA: TGTGCCAGCAGTGAAGGGCCATTACGCACAGATACGCAGTATTTT
D gene: -
V gene: TRBV2
J gene: TRBJ2-3
clone size: -

CDR3 protein: CASSPSRNSLYNEQFF
CDR3 DNA: TGTGCCAGCAGCCCCTCGCGGAACTCTCTTTACAATGAGCAGTTCTTC
D gene: -
V gene: TRBV3-1
J gene: TRBJ2-1
clone size: many

CDR3 protein: CSVRDASYEQYF
CDR3 DNA: TGCAGCGTCCGGGACGCCTCCTACGAGCAGTACTTC
D gene: -
V gene: TRBV29-1
J gene: TRBJ2-7
clone size: few

CDR3 protein: CSVGPFGQTTDTQYF
CDR3 DNA: TGCAGCGTTGGCCCGTTTGGGCAGACCACAGATACGCAGTATTTT
D gene: -
V gene: TRBV29-1
J gene: TRBJ2-3
clone size: few

CDR3 protein: CASSWRTGRFYEQYF
CDR3 DNA: TGTGCCAGCAGTTGGCGGACAGGGCGATTCTACGAGCAGTACTTC
D gene: TRBD1
V gene: TRBV28
J gene: TRBJ2-7
clone size: many

CDR3 protein: CSVDFDGDGGNYGYTF
CDR3 DNA: TGCAGCGTTGACTTTGACGGGGACGGAGGCAACTATGGCTACACCTTC
D gene: -
V gene: TRBV29-1
J gene: TRBJ1-2
clone size: many

CDR3 protein: CAIRLSGVDSEAFF
CDR3 DNA: TGTGCCATCAGGCTCTCAGGGGTGGACAGCGAAGCTTTCTTT
D gene: -
V gene: TRBV10-3
J gene: TRBJ1-1
clone size: few

CDR3 protein: CASSLLGASGGRGHNEQFF
CDR3 DNA: TGTGCCAGCAGCCTACTTGGGGCTAGCGGGGGGAGAGGCCACAATGAGCAGTTCTTC
D gene: TRBD2
V gene: TRBV7-8
J gene: TRBJ2-1
clone size: -

CDR3 protein: CSGTDTQYF
CDR3 DNA: TGCAGTGGGACAGATACGCAGTATTTT
D gene: -
V gene: TRBV20-1
J gene: TRBJ2-3
clone size: -

CDR3 protein: CSARDPASGAGELFF
CDR3 DNA: TGCAGTGCTAGAGATCCGGCTAGCGGGGCCGGGGAGCTGTTTTTT
D gene: TRBD2
V gene: TRBV20-1
J gene: TRBJ2-2
clone size: -

CDR3 protein: CASSVFGYRFLAGELFF
CDR3 DNA: TGTGCCAGCAGCGTCTTCGGTTATCGGTTTTTGGCCGGGGAGCTGTTTTTT
D gene: -
V gene: TRBV9
J gene: TRBJ2-2
clone size: few

CDR3 protein: CASSLRGQGNTIYF
CDR3 DNA: TGTGCCAGCAGTTTAAGGGGGCAAGGAAACACCATATATTTT
D gene: TRBD1
V gene: TRBV12-3/TRBV12-4
J gene: TRBJ1-3
clone size: many

CDR3 protein: CASSISRSLSYEQYF
CDR3 DNA: TGTGCCAGCAGTATAAGTCGGTCCCTGTCCTACGAGCAGTACTTC
D gene: -
V gene: TRBV27
J gene: TRBJ2-7
clone size: many

CDR3 protein: CATSDLQESTDTQYF
CDR3 DNA: TGTGCCACCAGTGATTTGCAAGAGAGCACAGATACGCAGTATTTT
D gene: -
V gene: TRBV24-1
J gene: TRBJ2-3
clone size: -

CDR3 protein: CAIREDREETQYF
CDR3 DNA: TGTGCCATCAGGGAGGACAGGGAAGAGACCCAGTACTTC
D gene: TRBD1
V gene: TRBV10-3
J gene: TRBJ2-5
clone size: few

CDR3 protein: CSVGAATVEQFF
CDR3 DNA: TGCAGCGTTGGGGCGGCGACCGTTGAGCAGTTCTTC
D gene: -
V gene: TRBV29-1
J gene: TRBJ2-1
clone size: many

CDR3 protein: CASTPTSGGGETQYF
CDR3 DNA: TGTGCCAGCACCCCAACCAGCGGGGGCGGGGAGACCCAGTACTTC
D gene: TRBD2
V gene: TRBV7-3
J gene: TRBJ2-5
clone size: once

CDR3 protein: CASSFQRLAGEMGTGELFF
CDR3 DNA: TGTGCCAGCAGTTTCCAACGTCTAGCGGGAGAGATGGGCACCGGGGAGCTGTTTTTT
D gene: TRBD2
V gene: TRBV3-1
J gene: TRBJ2-2
clone size: few

CDR3 protein: CASSLEAWGTEPYEQYF
CDR3 DNA: TGTGCCAGCAGCTTAGAAGCGTGGGGGACGGAACCCTACGAGCAGTACTTC
D gene: -
V gene: TRBV11-2
J gene: TRBJ2-7
clone size: many

CDR3 protein: CASRGLAGGGNEQFF
CDR3 DNA: TGTGCCAGCAGGGGACTAGCGGGAGGGGGGAATGAGCAGTTCTTC
D gene: TRBD2
V gene: TRBV13
J gene: TRBJ2-1
clone size: -

CDR3 protein: CASSHRDSYNEQFF
CDR3 DNA: TGTGCCAGCAGCCACCGGGACAGTTACAATGAGCAGTTCTTC
D gene: TRBD1
V gene: TRBV7-9
J gene: TRBJ2-1
clone size: many

CDR3 protein: CSVEDLGTYEQYF
CDR3 DNA: TGCAGCGTTGAAGATCTAGGTACCTACGAGCAGTACTTC
D gene: -
V gene: TRBV29-1
J gene: TRBJ2-7
clone size: many

CDR3 protein: CSARDLGESFTDTQYF
CDR3 DNA: TGCAGTGCTAGAGATCTGGGAGAGTCCTTCACAGATACGCAGTATTTT
D gene: -
V gene: TRBV20-1
J gene: TRBJ2-3
clone size: few